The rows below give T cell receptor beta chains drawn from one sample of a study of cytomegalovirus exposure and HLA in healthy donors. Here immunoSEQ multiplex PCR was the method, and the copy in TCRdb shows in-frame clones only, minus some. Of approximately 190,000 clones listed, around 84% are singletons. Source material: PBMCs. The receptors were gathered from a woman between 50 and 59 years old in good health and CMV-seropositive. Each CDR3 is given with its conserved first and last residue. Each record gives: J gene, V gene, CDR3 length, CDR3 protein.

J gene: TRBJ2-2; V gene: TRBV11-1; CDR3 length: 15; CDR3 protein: CASSLVDPPTGELFF
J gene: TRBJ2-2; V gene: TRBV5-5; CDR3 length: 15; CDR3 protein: CASSRGQANTGELFF
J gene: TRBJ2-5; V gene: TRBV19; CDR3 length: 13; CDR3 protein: CASSWGPGETQYF
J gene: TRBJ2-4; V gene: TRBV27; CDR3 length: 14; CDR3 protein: CASSGGLAKNIQYF
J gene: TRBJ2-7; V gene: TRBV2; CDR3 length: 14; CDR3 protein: CASSGTRGMSEQYF
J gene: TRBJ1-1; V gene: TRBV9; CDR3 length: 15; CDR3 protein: CASSVDPGVNTEAFF
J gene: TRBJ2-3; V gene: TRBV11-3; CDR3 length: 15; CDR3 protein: CASSLGGLSTDTQYF
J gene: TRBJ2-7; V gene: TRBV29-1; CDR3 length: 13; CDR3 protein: CSVGRDGSSEQYF
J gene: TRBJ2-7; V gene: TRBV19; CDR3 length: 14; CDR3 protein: CASSITGGPYEQYF
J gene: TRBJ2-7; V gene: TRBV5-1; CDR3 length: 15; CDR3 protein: CASSPRQGSSYEQYF
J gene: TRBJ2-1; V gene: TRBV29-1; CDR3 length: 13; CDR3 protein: CSVGGAAGNEQFF
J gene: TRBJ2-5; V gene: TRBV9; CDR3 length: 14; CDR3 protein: CASSPGGRRETQYF
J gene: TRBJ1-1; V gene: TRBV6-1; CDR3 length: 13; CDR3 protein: CASRFDRNTEAFF
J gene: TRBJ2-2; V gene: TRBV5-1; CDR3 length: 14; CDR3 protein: CASRRDSQTGELFF
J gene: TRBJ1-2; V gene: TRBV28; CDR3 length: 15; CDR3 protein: CASRGQGVSNYGYTF
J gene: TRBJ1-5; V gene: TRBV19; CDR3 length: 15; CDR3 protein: CASSMLGTVNQPQHF
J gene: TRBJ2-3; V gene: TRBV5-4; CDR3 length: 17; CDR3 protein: CASSNEGLAGLGDTQYF
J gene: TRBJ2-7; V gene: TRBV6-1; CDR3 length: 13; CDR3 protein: CASRMAGNYEQYF
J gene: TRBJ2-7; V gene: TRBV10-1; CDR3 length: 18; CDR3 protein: CASRPKKIPGTGGYEQYF
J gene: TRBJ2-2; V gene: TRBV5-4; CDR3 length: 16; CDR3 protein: CASSFRGGAGTGELFF
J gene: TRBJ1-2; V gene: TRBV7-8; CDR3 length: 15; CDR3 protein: CASSEDRGQGYGYTF
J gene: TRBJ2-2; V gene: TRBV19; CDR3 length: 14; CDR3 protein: CASSIGLAVGELFF
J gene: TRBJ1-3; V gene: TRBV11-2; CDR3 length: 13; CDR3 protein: CASSPQDGNTIYF
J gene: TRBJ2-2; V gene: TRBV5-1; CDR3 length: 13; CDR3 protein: CASSSTGDEELFF
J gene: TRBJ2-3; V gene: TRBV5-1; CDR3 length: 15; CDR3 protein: CASSLGTGRTDTQYF
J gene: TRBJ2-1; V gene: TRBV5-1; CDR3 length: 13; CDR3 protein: CASSLDSGLPQFF
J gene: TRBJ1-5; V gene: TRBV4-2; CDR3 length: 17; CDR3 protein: CASSQDSRQGDFWPQHF
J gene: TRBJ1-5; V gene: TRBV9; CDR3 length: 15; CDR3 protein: CASTVLRGSNRPQHF
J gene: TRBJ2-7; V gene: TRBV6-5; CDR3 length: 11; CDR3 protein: CASSGPGEQYF
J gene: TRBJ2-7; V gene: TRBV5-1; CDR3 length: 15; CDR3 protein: CASSRTGTADAEQYF
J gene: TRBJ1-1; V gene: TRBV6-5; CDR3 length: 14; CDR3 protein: CASSFSTGDTEAFF
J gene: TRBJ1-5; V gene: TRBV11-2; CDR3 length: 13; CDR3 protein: CASSLDRDQPQHF
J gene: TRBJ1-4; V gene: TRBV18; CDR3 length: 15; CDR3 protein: CASSPPRVYNEKLFF
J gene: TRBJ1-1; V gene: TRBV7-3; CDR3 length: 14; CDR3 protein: CASSPWDGSTEAFF
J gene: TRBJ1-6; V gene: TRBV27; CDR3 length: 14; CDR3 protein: CASKGTGGMSPLHF
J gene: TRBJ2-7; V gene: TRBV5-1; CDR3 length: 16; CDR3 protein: CASSSGGLAGDYEQYF
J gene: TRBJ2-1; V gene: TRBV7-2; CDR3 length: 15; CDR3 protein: CASSLTRGGYNEQFF
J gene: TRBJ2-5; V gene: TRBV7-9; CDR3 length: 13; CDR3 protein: CASSLAGGETQYF
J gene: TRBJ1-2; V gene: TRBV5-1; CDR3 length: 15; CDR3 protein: CASSLEGGGGYGYTF
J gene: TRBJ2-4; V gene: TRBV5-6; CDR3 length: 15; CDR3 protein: CASSSGTSGGRGTYF
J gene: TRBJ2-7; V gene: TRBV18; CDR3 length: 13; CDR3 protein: CASSPLTGVEQYF
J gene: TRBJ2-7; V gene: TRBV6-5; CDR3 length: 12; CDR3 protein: CASSSGTLLSLF
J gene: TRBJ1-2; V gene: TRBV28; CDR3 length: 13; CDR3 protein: CASRPVLNYGYTF
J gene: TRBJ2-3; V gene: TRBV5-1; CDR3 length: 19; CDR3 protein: CASSLVGLAGGLVTDTQYF
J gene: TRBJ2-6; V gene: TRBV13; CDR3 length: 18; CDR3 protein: CASSLGQWSTSGANVLTF
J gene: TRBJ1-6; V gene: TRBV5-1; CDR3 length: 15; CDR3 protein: CASSPDRRDNSPLHF
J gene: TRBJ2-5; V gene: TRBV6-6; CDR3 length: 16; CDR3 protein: CASSYPPSTVGETQYF
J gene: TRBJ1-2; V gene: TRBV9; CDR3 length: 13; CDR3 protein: CASSVEDRGGYTF